This is a list of T cell receptor beta chains from one sample in a study of shared clonotypes between healthy human individuals. The data were produced by immunoSEQ multiplex PCR, yet TCRdb's version contains in-frame clones alone and is incomplete. Of approximately 1,000,000 clones listed, roughly 74% are singletons. The source material was memory CD4+ T cells from PBMCs. Receptor source: a man aged 18 to 35 in good health. Some clones in this sample may be carry-over from other donors' samples. The CDR3 runs from the conserved cysteine through the conserved F or W. A D gene is named only where the DNA matches it firmly. The size of a clone is reported for some rows only, either as once, few or many, or as a class for expanded clones.

TGCGCCAGCAGCCGAGGACAGGGACAATCAGAGACCCAGTACTTC	CASSRGQGQSETQYF	TRBV4-1	TRBJ2-5	-	TRBD1
TGTGCCAGCAGCCAAAAGGGGTCCTACGAGCAGTACTTC	CASSQKGSYEQYF	TRBV4-2	TRBJ2-7	few	-
TGTGCCAGCAGCGTCCTCCCGGGACCGAGCTACGAGCAGTACTTC	CASSVLPGPSYEQYF	TRBV9	TRBJ2-7	-	-
TGCGCCAGCAGCCAAGGACAGCAAAATGAAAAACTGTTTTTT	CASSQGQQNEKLFF	TRBV4-3	TRBJ1-4	few	-
TGCAGCGTGGAGGGACAGGGCAATCAGCCCCAGCATTTT	CSVEGQGNQPQHF	TRBV29-1	TRBJ1-5	-	TRBD1
TGCGCCAGCCTCTCCGAGGCAGGAGTATGGGAGAACACCGGGGAGCTGTTTTTT	CASLSEAGVWENTGELFF	TRBV5-1	TRBJ2-2	-	-
TGTGCCAGCTCACCAGGGGTGGGAGCTACTGAAGCTTTCTTT	CASSPGVGATEAFF	TRBV18	TRBJ1-1	-	-
TGTGCCAGCAGCTTACAGTCTGGAGAGACCCAGTACTTC	CASSLQSGETQYF	TRBV7-8	TRBJ2-5	-	-
TGCGCCAGCAGCTTGGGCCCACTAGCGGGGGACCAAGAGACCCAGTACTTC	CASSLGPLAGDQETQYF	TRBV5-1	TRBJ2-5	once	TRBD2
TGTGCCAGCACCTCCGTTCTCCGTTCCCATGGCTACACCTTC	CASTSVLRSHGYTF	TRBV28	TRBJ1-2	-	-
TGCGCCAGCAGCCAACAACTAGCGGGAGAATTCTACGAGCAGTACTTC	CASSQQLAGEFYEQYF	TRBV4-1	TRBJ2-7	-	TRBD2
TGTGCCAGTAGGTTTAGACAGGGGGCTAGAACTGAAGCTTTCTTT	CASRFRQGARTEAFF	TRBV19	TRBJ1-1	-	TRBD1
TGTGCCAGCAGGACTGGGACAGGGGGCTTTTACGAGCAGTACTTC	CASRTGTGGFYEQYF	TRBV28	TRBJ2-7	-	TRBD1
TGTGCCAGCAGCGTAGAAGGGTATTCGATGGGGGAGTACCCGGATACGCAGTATTTT	CASSVEGYSMGEYPDTQYF	TRBV9	TRBJ2-3	-	-
TGTGCCAGATGGAGGCAGGGGGCTCCCTACGAGCAGTACTTC	CARWRQGAPYEQYF	TRBV28	TRBJ2-7	-	TRBD1
TGTGCCAGCAGCTTGGCCAGCGGGAGTTCGAAGACCCAGTACTTC	CASSLASGSSKTQYF	TRBV5-4	TRBJ2-5	-	TRBD2
TGTGCCAGCTCCCAACCGGATAGCCGAGCAACTAATGAAAAACTGTTTTTT	CASSQPDSRATNEKLFF	TRBV18	TRBJ1-4	-	-
TGTGCCAGTAGCCCGGAGGGGGTAGGCTACACCTTC	CASSPEGVGYTF	TRBV19	TRBJ1-2	-	-
TGTGCCAGCAGTTCGCCCGGAAACACCATATATTTT	CASSSPGNTIYF	TRBV27	TRBJ1-3	-	-
TGTGCCAGCAGCGACAGGGACCTGAACACTGAAGCTTTCTTT	CASSDRDLNTEAFF	TRBV6-1	TRBJ1-1	many	TRBD1
TGTGCCAGTAGTAAATCCCCTGGTTGGGCGACCCAGTACTTC	CASSKSPGWATQYF	TRBV19	TRBJ2-5	few	-
TGTGCCAGCACTCTCGGGGACAGGGGCTACGAGCAGTACTTC	CASTLGDRGYEQYF	TRBV7-9	TRBJ2-7	-	TRBD1